One T cell receptor beta chain is described in this entry. As originally analysed: Reference gene primer amplification gave nucleated cell count estimates. Data came from immunoSEQ multiplex PCR; TCRdb stores just in-frame clones and leaves some out. V and J calls and clone size are those listed in that table; D and trimming were worked out from the DNA. Counted here are about 380,000 clones, approximately 80% occurring once; the ten biggest clones make up 0.85% to 1.2%. This entry is derived from a study of blood T cell repertoires in COVID-19. Trimming cost V 2 bases and J 0 bases; bases outside gene matches: 8. The CDR3 length is 17 residues. In germline, CDR1 is SEHNR, CDR2 FQNEAQ (reference sequence).

The receptor was isolated from a human donor with acute or convalescent COVID-19. The donor label of this sample is uncertain. The chain employs TRBV7-9 and TRBJ1-2; 8 positions agree with TRBD1. Sequences were obtained from peripheral blood. The CDR3 DNA is TGTGCCAGCAGCTTACCGACAGGGGCAACCGCTAACTATGGCTACACCTTC. The encoded protein is CASSLPTGATANYGYTF.